The present T cell receptor (beta chain) was sequenced within a study of blood T cell repertoires in COVID-19. Overall study: Donors in the United States, Italy and Spain gave samples during acute or convalescent COVID-19. T cells, B-cell-depleted T cells, or PBMCs provided the cDNA or gDNA that served as material.

In the authors' workflow: Estimation of nucleated cell counts was performed using reference gene primer amplification. Assay used: immunoSEQ multiplex PCR; TCRdb lists only in-frame clones, some missing. That table furnishes V, J and clone size, whereas the DNA furnished D and trimming. The repertoire holds some 320,000 clones, with about 92% as singletons. This clone was recorded only once. Participants came from about 24 US areas, aged about 18 to 89 years. The receptor comes from a man between 60 and 75 years old who had recovered from COVID-19. Sequencing was done on a sample of PBMCs or T cells enriched from blood (not recorded which).

The CDR3 sequence is CASRWDRSSPLHF. DNA for the CDR3: TGTGCCAGTAGATGGGACAGAAGTTCACCCCTCCACTTT. This chain connects TRBV19 to TRBJ1-6; 7 positions match TRBD1. The trim removed 6 bases at V and 9 bases at J, leaving 5 bases unmatched. CDR1 and CDR2 from the germline V gene are LNHDA and SQIVND (reference sequence). CDR3 length: 13 amino acids.